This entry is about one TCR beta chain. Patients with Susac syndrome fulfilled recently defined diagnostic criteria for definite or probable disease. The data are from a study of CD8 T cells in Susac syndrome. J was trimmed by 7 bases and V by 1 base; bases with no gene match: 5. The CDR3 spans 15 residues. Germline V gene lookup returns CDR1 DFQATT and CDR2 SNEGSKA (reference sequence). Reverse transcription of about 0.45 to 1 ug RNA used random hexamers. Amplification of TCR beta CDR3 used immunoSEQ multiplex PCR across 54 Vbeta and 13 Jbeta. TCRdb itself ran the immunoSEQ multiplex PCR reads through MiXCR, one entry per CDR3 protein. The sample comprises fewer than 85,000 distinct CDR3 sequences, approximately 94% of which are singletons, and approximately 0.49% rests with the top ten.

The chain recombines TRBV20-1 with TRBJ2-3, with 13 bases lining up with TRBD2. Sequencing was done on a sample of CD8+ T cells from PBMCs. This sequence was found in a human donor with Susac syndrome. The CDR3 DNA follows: TGCAGTGCTAGAGGTGGGGGACTAGCGGGACATACGCAGTATTTT. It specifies CSARGGGLAGHTQYF.